A selection of T cell receptor beta chains follows, all from one sample in a study of cytomegalovirus exposure and HLA in healthy donors. The table came from immunoSEQ multiplex PCR; TCRdb's copy has only in-frame clones and leaves some out. This table holds approximately 100,000 clones, 75% found once. Sequenced input: PBMCs. These receptors were collected from a man aged 50-59 years in good health and CMV-seronegative. CDR3s leave out the opening cysteine and the closing phenylalanine or tryptophan.

>TRBV2|TRBJ2-7
ASSYQGGREQY
>TRBV6-5|TRBJ1-1
ASSDRGPWTEAF
>TRBV2|TRBJ2-4
ASSAGTGLLAKNIQY
>TRBV5-4|TRBJ2-1
ASSFDSGGSEQF
>TRBV5-4|TRBJ2-5
ASSRPGLAGQETQY
>TRBV6-1|TRBJ1-5
ASSGGADSNQPQH
>TRBV6-1|TRBJ1-2
ASSTQPGANYGYT
>TRBV27|TRBJ2-5
ASSFTSGGLETQY
>TRBV30|TRBJ1-4
AWSVGPTGGRNREKLF
>TRBV7-3|TRBJ1-1
ASSLTGRTEAF
>TRBV20-1|TRBJ1-2
SARSVYGYT
>TRBV27|TRBJ1-5
ASKNPPGQPQH
>TRBV5-1|TRBJ1-1
ASSSRTGANTEAF
>TRBV5-1|TRBJ2-3
ASSLGSGRGADTQY
>TRBV18|TRBJ1-1
ASSLQETGTEAF
>TRBV5-5|TRBJ2-5
ASSSGSALEETQY
>TRBV6-1|.
ASSPSGRANEQY